Below, 11 T cell receptor beta chains from the same sample are listed, as sequenced in a study of T cells in Graves' hyperthyroidism and ophthalmopathy. TCR beta CDR3 regions were amplified from RNA. The TCR CDR3 was amplified in a first-round RT-PCR using the HTBI primer set. Via MiXCR, TCRdb re-called the multiplex PCR reads, giving one row per CDR3 protein. The sample carries roughly 400,000 distinct CDR3 sequences, roughly an eighth recorded once. The sequenced sample was blood. The receptors were sampled from a man aged 50-60 years with Graves' ophthalmopathy.

J is TRBJ1-5 and V is TRBV19; no firm D call. This CDR3 has 10 residues. V was shortened by 8 bases and J by 2 bases, with 1 base between the two germline ends. Germline values: CDR1 LNHDA, CDR2 SQIVND (reference sequence). CDR3 nucleotide sequence: TGTGCCAGTGGCAATCAGCCCCAGCATTTT. Translation: CASGNQPQHF. Together with reference TRBV19 and TRBJ1-5, the CDR3 gives the full variable domain: DGGITQSPKYLFRKEGQNVTLSCEQNLNHDAMYWYRQDPGQGLRLIYYSQIVNDFQKGDIAEGYSVSREKKESFPLTVTSAQKNPTAFYLCASGNQPQHFGDGTRLSIL.

This clonotype occurred many times. The rearrangement uses TRBV6-1 and TRBJ2-1; no reliable D call. V shed 3 bases and J shed 0 bases, with 18 bases lying between them. The CDR3 consists of 18 residues. In germline, CDR1 is MNHNS, CDR2 SASEGT. DNA for the CDR3: TGTGCCAGCAGTGATTTGAGTAGGGCCCAGAGCTCCTACAATGAGCAGTTCTTC. Translated: CASSDLSRAQSSYNEQFF.

This clonotype has at least ten counts. The chain uses TRBV3-1 and TRBJ2-3, with D perhaps TRBD2 (6 bases). The CDR3 runs 16 residues. The V end lost 5 bases, the J end lost 3 bases, and 18 bases lay between the germline ends. The germline V gene has CDR1 LGHDT and CDR2 YNNKEL (reference sequence). The CDR3, as DNA: TGTGCCAGCAGCTACTCAAGGGGTGCGGGGACAGATACGCAGTATTTT. It yields the protein CASSYSRGAGTDTQYF.

This clonotype has ten or more counts. The chain has TRBV9 and TRBJ2-1; D gene uncertain. The CDR3 contains 13 residues. The germline CDR1 and CDR2 sequences are SGDLS and YYNGEE. Trimming left V 0 bases short and J 8 bases short, with 9 bases between. The CDR3 DNA reads TGTGCCAGCAGCGTAGGTGTGGGCGATGAGCAGTTCTTC. It yields the protein CASSVGVGDEQFF. The full variable domain, completed using reference TRBV9 and TRBJ2-1, is DSGVTQTPKHLITATGQRVTLRCSPRSGDLSVYWYQQSLDQGLQFLIQYYNGEERAKGNILERFSAQQFPDLHSELNLSSLELGDSALYFCASSVGVGDEQFFGPGTRLTVL.

This clonotype has a count of ten or more. The rearrangement links TRBV2 to TRBJ2-7, with D possibly matching TRBD2 (5 bases). The germline CDR1 and CDR2 sequences are SNHLY and FYNNEI. This CDR3 is built from 15 residues. Trimming cost V 3 bases and J 4 bases, with 16 bases left between them. This CDR3 is CASSEDTLGSYEQYF. As DNA, the CDR3 is TGTGCCAGCAGTGAGGATACCCTGGGGAGTTACGAGCAGTACTTC.

This clonotype was picked up many times. J is TRBJ2-7 and V is TRBV7-2; TRBD2 might be the D (5 bases). Deletions cut 4 bases from V and 6 bases from J, with 13 bases between. CDR1 SGHTA and CDR2 FQGNSA come from the germline V gene. CDR3 length equals 13 residues. The chain's CDR3 is CASSSAHGVEQYF. The CDR3 nucleotides are TGTGCCAGCAGCTCAGCGCACGGGGTCGAGCAGTACTTC.

The table lists this clonotype with a few counts. A much larger clonotype is one base distant, so this may be a read error. J is TRBJ2-5 and V is TRBV20-1, with D hard to call. Trimming removed 1 base at V and 5 bases at J, with 8 bases between. CDR3 length: 12 amino acids. Germline V gene sequence: CDR1 DFQATT, CDR2 SNEGSKA (reference sequence). The DNA of the CDR3 is TGCAGTGCTAGAGCGGGCTGGGAGACCCAGTACTTC. Translated: CSARAGWETQYF.

This rearrangement joins TRBV2 to TRBJ2-1; 9 nucleotides line up with TRBD1. Germline V gene sequence: CDR1 SNHLY, CDR2 FYNNEI. This CDR3 contains 16 residues. Trimming cost V 6 bases and J 3 bases; bases outside gene matches: 9. CDR3 DNA: TGTGCCAGCAGCTTGCCGGGACAGGGCAACTACAATGAGCAGTTCTTC. As protein: CASSLPGQGNYNEQFF.

This clonotype was seen ten or more times. This rearrangement joins TRBV20-1 to TRBJ2-4, with TRBD1 matching over 8 bases. This CDR3 contains 14 residues. From germline, CDR1 is DFQATT and CDR2 SNEGSKA (reference sequence). V lost 2 bases and J lost 6; bases outside the gene matches: 6. The CDR3: CSARQTGARNIQYF. The CDR3 nucleotides read TGCAGTGCTAGACAGACAGGGGCGAGAAACATTCAGTACTTC.

This clonotype was counted at least ten times. The chain joins TRBV29-1 to TRBJ2-7; 8 bases are a match to TRBD2. V trimming: 2 bases; J trimming: 0 bases; junction bases outside the gene matches: 9. CDR3 size: 16 residues. Germline V lookup: CDR1 SQVTM, CDR2 ANQGSEA. CDR3 region: CSVEKYASGPSYEQYF. The CDR3 nucleotides read TGCAGCGTTGAAAAGTATGCTAGCGGGCCCTCCTACGAGCAGTACTTC.

This clonotype was seen at least ten times. The chain is built from TRBV12-3 or TRBV12-4 and TRBJ1-5; no clear D. V shed 2 bases and J shed 4 bases, with 9 bases lying between them. The CDR3 extends over 14 amino acids. DNA of the CDR3: TGTGCCAGCAGTTTACGGGCAGGTAATCAGCCCCAGCATTTT. Translating it yields CASSLRAGNQPQHF.